This T cell receptor beta chain was observed in a study of metastatic and nonmetastatic thyroid tumors. Whole-study findings and limits: Reports indicated that malignant thyroid tumors showed significantly higher TCR beta diversity than benign nodules did, in blood and tumor.

This clone was picked up many times. What it recognizes is unknown. Patients were all untreated before their thyroid surgery. Methods used by the authors: Building a distant-metastasis classifier for papillary thyroid cancer drew on CDR3 differences across clinicopathological groups. From the PCR reads, TCRdb re-called clones with MiXCR. TCRdb, rather than the study authors, made the V and J calls. The table lists roughly 15,000 clones, around 20% of them singletons. Germline V gene data show CDR1 as SEHNR and CDR2 as FQNEAQ (reference sequence). The length of the CDR3 is 12 residues. Deletions cut 0 bases from V and 5 bases from J, with 4 bases between.

The sample comprised blood. The sequence was obtained from a female donor with papillary thyroid cancer or a benign thyroid nodule (not recorded which). Some clones in this sample may be carry-over from other donors' samples. The genes are TRBV7-9 and TRBJ2-5; D not certain. The CDR3, as DNA: TGTGCCAGCAGCTTAGCTGGCGAGACCCAGTACTTC. Its protein product is CASSLAGETQYF.